The next 15 T cell receptor beta chains were all read from a single sample in a study of a mutant IDH1 vaccine in newly diagnosed glioma. The antigens these receptors bind are not known. Time point noted: week 5, during vaccination. A 20-mer mutant IDH1 peptide at 300 ug was injected subcutaneously with topical imiquimod. Sequencing used immunoSEQ multiplex PCR; TCRdb keeps in-frame clones, though not all of them. The sample consists of about 42,000 clones, 75% to 90% of them appearing once. This sample comprised PBMCs, obtained from a glioma patient whose treatment included an IDH1 peptide vaccine. The receptor source for this set is a man aged 35 to 55 with glioma.

The genes are TRBV5-1 and TRBJ2-2; 9 nucleotides line up with TRBD2. CDR3 length equals 15 residues. Germline CDR1 is SGHRS and CDR2 is YFSETQ. Losses at the gene ends were 1 base for V and 3 bases for J; bases not matched to a gene: 1. CDR3 residues: CASSLRGGDTGELFF. The CDR3 nucleotides are TGCGCCAGCAGCTTGCGCGGGGGGGACACCGGGGAGCTGTTTTTT.

This clone was observed once. The chain is built from TRBV7-2 and TRBJ2-1, with D unclear. Trimming stripped 5 bases from V and 13 bases from J, with 15 bases between. The CDR3 totals 12 residues. Germline loops: CDR1 SGHTA, CDR2 FQGNSA. The CDR3 loop reads CASSHRLSSQFF. DNA for the CDR3: TGTGCCAGCAGCCACCGACTGTCTTCCCAGTTCTTC.

The CDR3 DNA reads TGTGCCAGCAGTTTACGCACAAACGGCCAGTACTTC. Its protein is CASSLRTNGQYF. The chain uses TRBV28 and TRBJ2-5; D is uncertain. Trimming cost V 2 bases and J 10 bases, with 11 bases left between them. The CDR3 loop spans 12 amino acids. CDR1 MDHEN and CDR2 SYDVKM come from the germline V gene.

The chain carries TRBV6-1 and TRBJ2-7; D not resolved. Germline V CDR1 and CDR2: MNHNS, SASEGT. CDR3 length: 11 amino acids. V lost 7 bases and J lost 2, with 6 bases in between. CDR3 bases: TGTGCCAGCATTGGCACCTACGAGCAGTACTTC. Protein product: CASIGTYEQYF.

This clone appeared a single time. The chain couples TRBV7-9 to TRBJ1-4; 8 bases agree with TRBD1. The CDR3 length is 13 residues. V shed 5 bases and J 8 bases; nucleotides not matched to a gene: 4. Germline-derived CDR1 and CDR2 are SEHNR and FQNEAQ (reference sequence). The CDR3 DNA reads TGTGCCAGCAGCCCGGACAGGGCCGAAAAACTGTTTTTT. Amino acid sequence: CASSPDRAEKLFF.

V usage is TRBV5-1 and J usage is TRBJ1-4; no clear D gene. V lost 0 bases and J 4 bases, leaving 7 bases between the germline ends. The germline gives CDR1 SGHRS, CDR2 YFSETQ. The CDR3 extends over 14 amino acids. CDR3 loop: CASSLAEINEKLFF. The CDR3 nucleotides are TGCGCCAGCAGCTTGGCTGAGATTAATGAAAAACTGTTTTTT. Complete variable domain (other parts from reference TRBV5-1 and TRBJ1-4): KAGVTQTPRYLIKTRGQQVTLSCSPISGHRSVSWYQQTPGQGLQFLFEYFSETQRNKGNFPGRFSGRQFSNSRSEMNVSTLELGDSALYLCASSLAEINEKLFFGSGTQLSVL.

The chain combines TRBV5-5 with TRBJ2-7; 11 bases align to TRBD2. The CDR3 sequence is 15 residues long. Germline assignment: CDR1 SGHKS and CDR2 YYEKEE (reference sequence). Trimming took 3 bases from V and 4 from J; bases not matched to a gene: 6. CDR3 residues: CASSSIAGGRYEQYF. The CDR3 bases are TGTGCCAGCAGCTCTATAGCGGGAGGGAGATACGAGCAGTACTTC.

The chain has TRBV6-5 and TRBJ2-7; 7 nucleotides align to TRBD2. This CDR3 region has 14 residues. With V trimmed by 6 bases and J by 6 bases, 11 bases remained unmatched. The V gene's germline CDR1 is MNHEY and CDR2 SVGAGI. The CDR3 DNA is TGTGCCAGCAGAGGCGCGGCGGGAGCCCCCGAGCAGTACTTC. Residues: CASRGAAGAPEQYF.

In nucleotides, the CDR3 is TGTGCCATCAGTGAGACCGGGGACACCGGGGAGCTGTTTTTT. It specifies CAISETGDTGELFF. This sequence joins TRBV10-3 and TRBJ2-2; TRBD2 is a possible D gene (5 bases). The CDR3 spans 14 residues. CDR1 is ENHRY and CDR2 is SYGVKD in the germline V gene. V was pared by 2 bases and J by 3 bases, with 7 bases between.

CDR3 sequence: CASSRGLEDTQYF. The CDR3 region has the DNA TGCGCCAGCAGCCGCGGACTGGAAGATACGCAGTATTTT. The gene calls are TRBV4-3 and TRBJ2-3, with a weak D call TRBD2 (5 bases). Deletions cut 4 bases from V and 5 bases from J, with 10 bases between. Germline V gives CDR1 LGHNA, CDR2 YSLEER. The CDR3 is 13 residues long.

The chain combines TRBV18 with TRBJ2-1; tentative D call: TRBD1 (5 bases). Trimming shortened V by 2 bases and J by 3 bases, and 5 bases separated the two germline ends. In germline, CDR1 is KGHSH, CDR2 LQKENI. The CDR3 loop spans 13 amino acids. Here the CDR3 DNA reads TGTGCCAGCTCACCAGACAGCTACAATGAGCAGTTCTTC. Translation: CASSPDSYNEQFF.

The chain recombines TRBV19 with TRBJ2-2; 7 nucleotides agree with TRBD1. This CDR3 comprises 14 residues. Germline V gives CDR1 LNHDA, CDR2 SQIVND (reference sequence). J was trimmed by 2 bases and V by 9 bases; bases with no gene match: 6. The CDR3 is CASNDRVNTGELFF. CDR3 nucleotides: TGTGCCAGCAACGACAGGGTTAACACCGGGGAGCTGTTTTTT.

Turning to this clone: The germline gene is not matched at one end of the junction; a read error may be the cause. This chain joins TRBV4-2 and TRBJ1-4; a weak D match, TRBD1 (5 bases). The CDR3 totals 14 residues. Germline V gene sequence: CDR1 LGHNA, CDR2 YNFKEQ. Written as DNA, the CDR3 is TGTGCCAGCAGCCAAGATCAAATTGGGTGGGACCTAATTTTT. Protein: CASSQDQIGWDLIF.

In DNA, the CDR3 is TGCGCCAGCAGCCCCCTAACTAGCGGCACAGATACGCAGTATTTT. Protein product: CASSPLTSGTDTQYF. The chain couples TRBV5-1 to TRBJ2-3; 7 nucleotides line up with TRBD2. The CDR3 runs 15 residues. CDR1 and CDR2 (germline): SGHRS, YFSETQ. The V and J ends lost 4 bases and 1 base, in that order; junction bases with no gene match: 6.

The gene calls are TRBV4-1 and TRBJ2-7, with 10 bases fitting TRBD2. Germline loops: CDR1 MGHRA, CDR2 YSYEKL. V trimming: 0 bases; J trimming: 5 bases; junction bases outside the gene matches: 7. The CDR3 has 16 residues. CDR3 sequence (DNA): TGCGCCAGCAGCCAAGATCCTAGCGGGAGTATTGACGAGCAGTACTTC. Translation gives CASSQDPSGSIDEQYF.